This TCR beta chain is from a study of cytomegalovirus exposure and HLA in healthy donors. Study-wide findings and caveats: As was reported, the classifier diagnosed cytomegalovirus status with high specificity and sensitivity. 150 or so TCR beta chains were listed as cytomegalovirus-associated. In vitro assays verified that a few CMV-associated chains recognized CMV antigens specifically.

As to this clone: Its target is not known.

The table came from immunoSEQ multiplex PCR; TCRdb's copy has only in-frame clones and leaves some out. The data contain 180,000 or so clones, about 89% of them seen just once; the ten biggest clones take up roughly 2.6%. The sample was PBMCs. This receptor was identified in a young man in good health and CMV-seropositive.

CDR3 nucleotide sequence: TGCGCCAGCAGCCAAGCGAGGAGTTCTAATGAAAAACTGTTTTTT. It yields the protein CASSQARSSNEKLFF. The chain carries TRBV4-3 and TRBJ1-4; D remains unclear. Trimming removed 1 base at V and 3 bases at J, with 9 bases between. Germline CDR1 and CDR2: LGHNA and YSLEER. This CDR3 comprises 15 residues.